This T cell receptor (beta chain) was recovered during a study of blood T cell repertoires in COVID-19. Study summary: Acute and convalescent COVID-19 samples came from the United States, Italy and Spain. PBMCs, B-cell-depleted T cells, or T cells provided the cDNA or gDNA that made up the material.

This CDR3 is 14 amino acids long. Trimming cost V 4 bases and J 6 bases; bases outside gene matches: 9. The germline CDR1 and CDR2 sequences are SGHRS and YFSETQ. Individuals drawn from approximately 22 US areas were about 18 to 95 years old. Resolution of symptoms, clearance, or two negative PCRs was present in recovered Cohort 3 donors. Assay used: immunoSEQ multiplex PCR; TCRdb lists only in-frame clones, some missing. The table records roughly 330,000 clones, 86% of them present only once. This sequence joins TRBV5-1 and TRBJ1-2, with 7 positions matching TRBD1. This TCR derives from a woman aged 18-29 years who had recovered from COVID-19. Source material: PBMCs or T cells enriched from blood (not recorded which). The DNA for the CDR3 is TGCGCCAGCAGCCGACAGGGTGATTGGGATGGCTACACCTTC. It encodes CASSRQGDWDGYTF.